This T cell receptor beta chain is drawn from a study of T cell repertoires in cytomegalovirus infection. Overall study context: Carrying CMV and the relevant HLA type showed in public TCR beta signatures. Study-level points and caveats: There were carriers of CMV plus the relevant HLA, and cumulative public TCR beta family frequency identified them. HLA-C-restricted CMV-specific TCR beta clonotypes were dominant in the ex vivo response.

On this clonotype itself: Its antigen is as yet unknown.

Germline CDR1 is MNHNY and CDR2 is SVGAGI (reference sequence). There are 16 residues in the CDR3. Trimming took 0 bases from V and 7 from J, leaving 13 bases between them. TCRdb re-analysed the reads in MiXCR, keeping a single row per CDR3 protein. The sample lists approximately 1,000,000 distinct CDR3 sequences; roughly 31% were seen once. Sequences were derived from cultured CD8+ T cells from PBMCs, sampled from culture after CMV antigen stimulation. The chain joins TRBV6-6 to TRBJ1-6, with a possible D match to TRBD1 (5 bases). The TCR sequence derives from a human donor in good health (CMV status not recorded). Some clones in this sample may be carry-over from other donors' samples. The CDR3 DNA follows: TGTGCCAGCAGTTACTCGATAGGCAGGGAGAATTCACCCCTCCACTTT. Its translation is CASSYSIGRENSPLHF.